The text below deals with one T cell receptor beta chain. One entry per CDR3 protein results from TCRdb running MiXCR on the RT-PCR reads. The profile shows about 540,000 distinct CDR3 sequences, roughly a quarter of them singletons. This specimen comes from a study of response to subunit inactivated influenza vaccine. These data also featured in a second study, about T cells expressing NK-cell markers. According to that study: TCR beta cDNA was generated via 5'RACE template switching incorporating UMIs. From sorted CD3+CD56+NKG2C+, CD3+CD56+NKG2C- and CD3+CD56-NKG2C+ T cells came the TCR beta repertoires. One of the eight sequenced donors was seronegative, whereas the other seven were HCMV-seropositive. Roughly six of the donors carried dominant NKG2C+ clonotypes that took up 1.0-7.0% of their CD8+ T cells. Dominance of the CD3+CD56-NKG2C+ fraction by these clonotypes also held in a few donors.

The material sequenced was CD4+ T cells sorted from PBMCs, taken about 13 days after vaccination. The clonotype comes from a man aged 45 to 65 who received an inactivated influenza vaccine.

For the CDR3, the DNA is TGTGCCAGTAGCCCCAACCCCCAGGGGTCGGGAGATACGCAGTATTTT. This gives the protein CASSPNPQGSGDTQYF. V and J are TRBV19 and TRBJ2-3; D is perhaps TRBD1 (6 bases). This CDR3 has 16 amino acids. Germline CDR1 and CDR2: LNHDA and SQIVND (reference sequence). The V end was cut by 6 bases, the J end by 5 bases, with 21 bases between. Variable domain in full (rest from reference TRBV19 and TRBJ2-3): DGGITQSPKYLFRKEGQNVTLSCEQNLNHDAMYWYRQDPGQGLRLIYYSQIVNDFQKGDIAEGYSVSREKKESFPLTVTSAQKNPTAFYLCASSPNPQGSGDTQYFGPGTRLTVL.